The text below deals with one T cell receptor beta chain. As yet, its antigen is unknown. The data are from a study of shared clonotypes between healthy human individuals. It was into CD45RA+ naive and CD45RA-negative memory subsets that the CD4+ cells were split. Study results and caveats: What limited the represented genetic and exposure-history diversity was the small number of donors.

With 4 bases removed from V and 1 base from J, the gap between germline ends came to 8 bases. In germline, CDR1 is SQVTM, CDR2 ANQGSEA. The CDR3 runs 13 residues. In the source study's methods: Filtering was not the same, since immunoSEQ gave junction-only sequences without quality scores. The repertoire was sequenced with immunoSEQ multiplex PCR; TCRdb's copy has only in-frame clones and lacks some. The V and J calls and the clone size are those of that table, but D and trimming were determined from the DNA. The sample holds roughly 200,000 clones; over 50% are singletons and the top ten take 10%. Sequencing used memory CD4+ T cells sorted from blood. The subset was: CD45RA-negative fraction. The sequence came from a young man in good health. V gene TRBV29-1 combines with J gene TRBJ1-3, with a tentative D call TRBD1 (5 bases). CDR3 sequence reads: CSVGQPSGNTIYF. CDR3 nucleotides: TGCAGCGTTGGACAGCCATCTGGAAACACCATATATTTT.